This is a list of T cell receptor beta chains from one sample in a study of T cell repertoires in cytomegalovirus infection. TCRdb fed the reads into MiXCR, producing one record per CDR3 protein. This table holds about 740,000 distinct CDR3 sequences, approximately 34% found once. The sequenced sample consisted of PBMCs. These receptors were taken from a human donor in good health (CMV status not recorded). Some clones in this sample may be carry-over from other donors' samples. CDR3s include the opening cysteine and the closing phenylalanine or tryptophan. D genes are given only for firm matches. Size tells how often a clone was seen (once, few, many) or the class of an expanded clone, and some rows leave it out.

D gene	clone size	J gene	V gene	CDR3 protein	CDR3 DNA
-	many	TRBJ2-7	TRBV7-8	CASSQTPTGYEQYF	TGTGCCAGCAGCCAAACCCCGACAGGCTACGAGCAGTACTTC
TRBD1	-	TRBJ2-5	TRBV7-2	CASSLDRGKETQYF	TGTGCCAGCAGCTTAGACAGGGGGAAAGAGACCCAGTACTTC
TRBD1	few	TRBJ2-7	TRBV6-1	CATSLGGQGFYEQYF	TGTGCCACCAGCCTGGGGGGACAGGGGTTCTACGAGCAGTACTTC
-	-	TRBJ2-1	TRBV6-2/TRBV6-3	CATLGNNEQFF	TGTGCCACTCTGGGGAACAATGAGCAGTTCTTC
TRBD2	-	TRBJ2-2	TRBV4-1	CASSQEGGGANTGELFF	TGCGCCAGCAGCCAAGAAGGCGGGGGGGCGAACACCGGGGAGCTGTTTTTT
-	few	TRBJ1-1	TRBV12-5	CASGLQATEAFF	TGTGCTAGTGGCCTCCAGGCCACTGAAGCTTTCTTT
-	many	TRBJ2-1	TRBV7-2	CASSFYINEQFF	TGTGCCAGCAGCTTTTACATCAATGAGCAGTTCTTC
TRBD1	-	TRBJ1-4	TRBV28	CATEGIGTAEKLFF	TGTGCCACCGAAGGGATAGGGACAGCCGAAAAACTGTTTTTT
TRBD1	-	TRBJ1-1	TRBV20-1	CSARGRDRGTEAFF	TGCAGTGCTAGAGGACGGGACAGGGGGACTGAAGCTTTCTTT
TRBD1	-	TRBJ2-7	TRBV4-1	CASSPTGGISPIYEQYF	TGCGCCAGCAGCCCGACAGGGGGAATTTCCCCAATCTACGAGCAGTACTTC
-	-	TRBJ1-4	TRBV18	CASSPSSSDEKLFF	TGTGCCAGCTCACCGAGTAGCTCCGACGAAAAACTGTTTTTT
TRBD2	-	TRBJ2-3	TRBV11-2	CASGLAGRNTDTQYF	TGTGCCAGCGGCCTAGCGGGGAGGAACACAGATACGCAGTATTTT
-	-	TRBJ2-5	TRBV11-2	CASSERTTNQETQYF	TGTGCCAGCAGCGAGCGCACGACCAACCAAGAGACCCAGTACTTC
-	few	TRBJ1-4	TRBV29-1	CSAWIEGFGEKLFF	TGCAGCGCCTGGATAGAAGGGTTTGGAGAAAAACTGTTTTTT
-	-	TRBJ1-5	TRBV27	CASRFGRGNQPQHF	TGTGCCAGCAGATTCGGCAGGGGCAATCAGCCCCAGCATTTT
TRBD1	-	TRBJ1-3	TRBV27	CASSSSTGERLNTIYF	TGTGCCAGCAGTTCGTCGACAGGGGAGCGCTTGAACACCATATATTTT
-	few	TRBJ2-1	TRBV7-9	CASSAAGSNEQFF	TGTGCCAGCAGCGCTGCAGGGAGCAATGAGCAGTTCTTC
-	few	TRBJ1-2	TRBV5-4	CASSSDRLGYGYTF	TGTGCCAGCAGTTCGGACCGTTTGGGCTATGGCTACACCTTC
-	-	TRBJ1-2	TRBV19	CASIIATPNYGYTF	TGTGCAAGTATTATAGCGACACCTAACTATGGCTACACCTTC
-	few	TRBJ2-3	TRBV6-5	CASSYSALARTDTQYF	TGTGCCAGCAGTTACTCTGCTCTAGCTCGCACAGATACGCAGTATTTT
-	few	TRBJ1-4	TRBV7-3	CASSPQDGEKLFF	TGTGCCAGCAGCCCCCAGGACGGGGAAAAACTGTTTTTT
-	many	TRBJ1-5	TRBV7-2	CASSFTVQPQHF	TGTGCCAGCAGCTTTACAGTTCAGCCCCAGCATTTT
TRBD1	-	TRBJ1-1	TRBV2	CASSEQGTDTEAFF	TGTGCCAGCAGTGAACAAGGGACAGACACTGAAGCTTTCTTT
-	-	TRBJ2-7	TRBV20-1	CSAHGAGTLYEQYF	TGCAGTGCCCATGGTGCGGGTACCCTCTACGAGCAGTACTTC
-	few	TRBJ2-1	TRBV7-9	CAREGSGGNEQFF	TGTGCCAGGGAAGGCTCCGGGGGCAATGAGCAGTTCTTC
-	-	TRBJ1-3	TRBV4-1	CASSRTGQWTGNTIYF	TGCGCCAGCAGCCGAACAGGACAGTGGACTGGAAACACCATATATTTT
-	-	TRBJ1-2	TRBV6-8	CASSYPGGWGGYTF	TGTGCCAGCAGTTACCCTGGCGGTTGGGGTGGCTACACCTTC
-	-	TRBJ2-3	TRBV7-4	CASTHNTDTQYF	TGTGCCAGCACCCATAATACAGATACGCAGTATTTT
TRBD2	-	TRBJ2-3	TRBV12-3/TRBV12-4	CASSPPSGTSGRDTQYF	TGTGCCAGCAGTCCTCCTTCCGGGACTAGCGGCAGAGATACGCAGTATTTT
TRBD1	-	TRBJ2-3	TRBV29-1	CSVLRSSDRGTDTQYF	TGCAGCGTCCTGAGGTCCTCGGACAGGGGAACAGATACGCAGTATTTT
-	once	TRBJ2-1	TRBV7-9	CASTMDIEQFF	TGTGCCAGCACCATGGACATTGAGCAGTTCTTC
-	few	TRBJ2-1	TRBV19	CASSIGGSYNEQFF	TGTGCCAGCAGCATCGGTGGCTCCTACAATGAGCAGTTCTTC
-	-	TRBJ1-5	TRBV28	CAISYGNQPQHF	TGTGCCATCTCGTACGGCAATCAGCCCCAGCATTTT
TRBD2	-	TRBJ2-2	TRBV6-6	CASSYRAGGNTGELFF	TGTGCCAGCAGTTACCGGGCGGGGGGGAATACCGGGGAGCTGTTTTTT
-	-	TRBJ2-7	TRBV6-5	CASNTGLGREWSEQYF	TGTGCCAGCAATACCGGGCTGGGCAGGGAATGGAGCGAGCAGTACTTC
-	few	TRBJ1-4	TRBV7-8	CASSYSTWLGEKLFF	TGTGCCAGCAGCTATTCGACGTGGTTAGGCGAAAAACTGTTTTTT
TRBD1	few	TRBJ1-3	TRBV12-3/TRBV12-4	CASSPGQGAVRGNTIYF	TGTGCCAGCAGCCCGGGACAGGGGGCCGTACGGGGAAACACCATATATTTT